The T cell receptor beta chain described here comes from a study of naive and memory T cell subsets. Findings of the study overall: Especially in CD8 cells, naive repertoires contained a few larger clonotypes, possibly CD45RA-re-expressing memory cells. Clonotypes are single alpha or beta chains, not paired receptors. Between naive and memory subsets, TCR abundance power law exponents differed.

About this clonotype: The antigen remains unidentified.

Cells stained for CD3, CD4, CD8, CD45RA, CD27 and viability were sorted into four CD45RA/CD27 subsets. Two oligonucleotides, mixed equimolar, formed the beta constant-region primer covering TRBC1 and TRBC2. Ligated cDNA was amplified by four rounds of PCR with nested alpha and beta constant-region primers and SP2. A single record per CDR3 protein comes from TCRdb applying MiXCR to the UMI-ligation and nested PCR reads. This sample carries 99,000 or so distinct CDR3 sequences, roughly 15% of them seen once, and the ten largest clones take roughly 2.8%. Germline V lookup: CDR1 MNHNY, CDR2 SVGAGI (reference sequence). V shed 0 bases, J shed 8 bases, and the junction held 9 bases outside the gene matches. The CDR3 is 17 amino acids.

The TCR originated in a human donor in good health. V is TRBV6-6 and J is TRBJ2-1; 11 bases align to TRBD2. Sequenced: naive CD8+ T cells from blood. Here the CDR3 reads CASSYSSLAGGRDEQFF. Written as DNA, the CDR3 is TGTGCCAGCAGTTACTCGAGCCTAGCGGGAGGAAGGGATGAGCAGTTCTTC.